This paragraph reports one T cell receptor beta chain. In the authors' workflow: Amplification of reference gene primers provided the estimated nucleated cell counts. The repertoire was sequenced with immunoSEQ multiplex PCR; TCRdb's copy has only in-frame clones and lacks some. Clone size and V and J calls were adopted from that table, with D and trimming inferred from the DNA. Altogether about 150,000 clones are present, about four fifths being singletons, with the ten largest covering approximately 32%. This entry belongs to a study of blood T cell repertoires in COVID-19. V shed 6 bases and J 4 bases; nucleotides not matched to a gene: 4. The length of the CDR3 is 13 residues. Per germline, CDR1 MNHEY and CDR2 SVGAGI.

The V gene is TRBV6-5, the J gene TRBJ1-2; 8 bases are a match to TRBD1. The TCR originated in a woman in her sixties with acute or convalescent COVID-19. Sequencing was performed on peripheral blood. CDR3 coding DNA: TGTGCCAGCAGGAGGGACAGGTTCTATGGCTACACCTTC. Translated: CASRRDRFYGYTF.